The entry that follows covers one T cell receptor beta chain sequence. Its target is not known. This specimen belongs to a study of T cell repertoires and Cas9 in healthy adults. On the study more broadly: SpCas9-reactive CD4 and CD8 T cells were characterized for potency, cytotoxicity and lineage.

This CDR3 is 13 amino acids long. Unmatched junction bases numbered 1, after V lost 5 bases and J lost 5 bases. Germline lookup yields CDR1 MDHEN and CDR2 SYDVKM. Clones were read by immunoSEQ multiplex PCR, and TCRdb kept only the in-frame ones, dropping some. The table has fewer than 25,000 clones, roughly nine tenths seen once. Study outcomes and limitations: In vitro, SpCas9-reactive Tregs were reported to curb effector T cell proliferation and function.

The sample was CD4+ effector T cells (CD127+, CD25-, CD137-, CD154-) from PBMCs; culture status not recorded. The genes are TRBV28 and TRBJ1-1; the match to TRBD1 covers 11 bases. The sequence derives from a human donor in good health. The CDR3 nucleotides read TGTGCCAGCAGTGGGACAGGGGGGACTGAAGCTTTCTTT. It translates to CASSGTGGTEAFF.